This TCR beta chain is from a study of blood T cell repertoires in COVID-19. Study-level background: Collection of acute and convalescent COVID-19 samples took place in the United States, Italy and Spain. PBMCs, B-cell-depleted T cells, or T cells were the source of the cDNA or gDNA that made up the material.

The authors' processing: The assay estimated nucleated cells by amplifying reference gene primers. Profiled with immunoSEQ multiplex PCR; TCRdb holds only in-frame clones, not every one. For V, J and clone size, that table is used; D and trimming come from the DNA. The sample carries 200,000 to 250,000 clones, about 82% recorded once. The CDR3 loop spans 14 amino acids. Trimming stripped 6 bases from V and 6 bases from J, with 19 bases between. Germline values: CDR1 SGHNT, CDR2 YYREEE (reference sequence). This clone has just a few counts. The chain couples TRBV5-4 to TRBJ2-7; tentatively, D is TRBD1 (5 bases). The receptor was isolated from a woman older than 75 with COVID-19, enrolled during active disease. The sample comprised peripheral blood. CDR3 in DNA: TGTGCCAGCACAGGGAACCCAGGAGTTGGCGAGCAGTACTTC. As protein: CASTGNPGVGEQYF.